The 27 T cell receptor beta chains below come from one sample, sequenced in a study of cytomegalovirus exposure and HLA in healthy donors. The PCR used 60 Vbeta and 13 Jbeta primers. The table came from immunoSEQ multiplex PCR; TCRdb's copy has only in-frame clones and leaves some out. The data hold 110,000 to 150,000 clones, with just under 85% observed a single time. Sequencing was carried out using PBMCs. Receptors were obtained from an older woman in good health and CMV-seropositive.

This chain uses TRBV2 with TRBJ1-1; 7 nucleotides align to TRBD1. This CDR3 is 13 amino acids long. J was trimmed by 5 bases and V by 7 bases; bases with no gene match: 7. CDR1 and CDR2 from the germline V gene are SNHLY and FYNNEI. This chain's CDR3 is CASTVDRRTEAFF. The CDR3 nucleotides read TGTGCCAGCACGGTGGACAGGCGGACTGAAGCTTTCTTT. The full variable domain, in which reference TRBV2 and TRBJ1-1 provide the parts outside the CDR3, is EPEVTQTPSHQVTQMGQEVILRCVPISNHLYFYWYRQILGQKVEFLVSFYNNEISEKSEIFDDQFSVERPDGSNFTLKIRSTKLEDSAMYFCASTVDRRTEAFFGQGTRLTVV.

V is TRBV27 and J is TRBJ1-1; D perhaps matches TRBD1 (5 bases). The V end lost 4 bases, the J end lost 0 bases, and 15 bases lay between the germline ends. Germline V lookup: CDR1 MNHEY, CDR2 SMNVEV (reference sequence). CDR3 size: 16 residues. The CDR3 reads CASSSLLTALNTEAFF. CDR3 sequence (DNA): TGTGCCAGCAGTTCCCTCCTGACAGCCTTGAACACTGAAGCTTTCTTT.

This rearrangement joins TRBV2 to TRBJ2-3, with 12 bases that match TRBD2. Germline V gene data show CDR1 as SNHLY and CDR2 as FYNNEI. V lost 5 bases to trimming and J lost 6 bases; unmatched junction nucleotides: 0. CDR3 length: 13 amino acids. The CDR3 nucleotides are TGTGCCAGCAGTACTAGCGGGAGGGATACGCAGTATTTT. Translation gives CASSTSGRDTQYF.

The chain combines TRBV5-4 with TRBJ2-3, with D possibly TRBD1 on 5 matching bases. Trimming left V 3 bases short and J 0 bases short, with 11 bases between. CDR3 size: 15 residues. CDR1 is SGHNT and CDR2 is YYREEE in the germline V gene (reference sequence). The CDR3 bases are TGTGCCAGCAGCTCACAGGTTACTAGCACAGATACGCAGTATTTT. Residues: CASSSQVTSTDTQYF. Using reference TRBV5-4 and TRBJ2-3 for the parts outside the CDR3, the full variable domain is ETGVTQSPTHLIKTRGQQVTLRCSSQSGHNTVSWYQQALGQGPQFIFQYYREEENGRGNFPPRFSGLQFPNYSSELNVNALELDDSALYLCASSSQVTSTDTQYFGPGTRLTVL.

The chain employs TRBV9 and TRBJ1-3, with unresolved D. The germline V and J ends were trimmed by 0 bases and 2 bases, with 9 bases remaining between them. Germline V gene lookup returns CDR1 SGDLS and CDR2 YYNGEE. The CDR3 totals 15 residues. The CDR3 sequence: CASSVATTAGNTIYF. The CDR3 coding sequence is TGTGCCAGCAGCGTAGCTACCACCGCTGGAAACACCATATATTTT.

CDR3 in amino acids: CASSVAGLETQYF. CDR3 nucleotide sequence: TGTGCCAGCAGCGTAGCAGGGCTGGAGACCCAGTACTTC. The chain has TRBV9 and TRBJ2-5; D is perhaps TRBD1 (5 bases). V was shortened by 0 bases and J by 5 bases, with 8 bases between the two germline ends. This CDR3 has 13 residues. CDR1 is SGDLS, CDR2 YYNGEE, per germline.

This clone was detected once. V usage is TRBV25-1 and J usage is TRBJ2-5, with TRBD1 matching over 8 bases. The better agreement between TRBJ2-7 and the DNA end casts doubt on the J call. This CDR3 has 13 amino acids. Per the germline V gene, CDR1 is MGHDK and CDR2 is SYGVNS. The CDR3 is CASRPGTGDEQYF. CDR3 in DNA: TGTGCCAGCAGACCCGGGACAGGAGACGAGCAGTACTTC.

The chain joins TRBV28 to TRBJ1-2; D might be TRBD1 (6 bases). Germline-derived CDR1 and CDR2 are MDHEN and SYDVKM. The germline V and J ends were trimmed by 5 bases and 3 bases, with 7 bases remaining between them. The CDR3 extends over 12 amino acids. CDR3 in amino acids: CASSRQDYGYTF. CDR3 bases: TGTGCCAGCAGTCGACAGGACTATGGCTACACCTTC.

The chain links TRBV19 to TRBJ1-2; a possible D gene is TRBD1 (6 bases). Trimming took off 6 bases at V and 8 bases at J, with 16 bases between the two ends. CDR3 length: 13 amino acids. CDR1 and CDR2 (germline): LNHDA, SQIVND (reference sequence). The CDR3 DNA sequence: TGTGCCAGTAGCCCCGGGTCAGGGGTCGGCTACACCTTC. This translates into CASSPGSGVGYTF.

For the CDR3, the DNA is TGCAGCGTTGAAGGGATTGGGTCGAGCGAGCAGTACTTC. It yields the protein CSVEGIGSSEQYF. This chain links TRBV29-1 with TRBJ2-5; no reliable D call. Judging by the DNA end, TRBJ2-7 fits better; the J call may be wrong. The CDR3 length is 13 residues. In germline, CDR1 is SQVTM, CDR2 ANQGSEA.

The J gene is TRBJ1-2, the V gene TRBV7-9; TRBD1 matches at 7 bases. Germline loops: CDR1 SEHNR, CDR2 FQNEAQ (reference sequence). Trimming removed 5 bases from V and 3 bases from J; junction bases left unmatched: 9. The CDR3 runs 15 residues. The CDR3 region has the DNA TGTGCCAGCAGCCCAAGAGCAGGGGGAGACTATGGCTACACCTTC. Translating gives CASSPRAGGDYGYTF.

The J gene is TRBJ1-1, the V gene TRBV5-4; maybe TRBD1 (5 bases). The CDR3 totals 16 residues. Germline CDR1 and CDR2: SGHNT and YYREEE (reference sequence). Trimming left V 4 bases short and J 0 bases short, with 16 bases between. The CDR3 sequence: CASSPSNRIMNTEAFF. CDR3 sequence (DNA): TGTGCCAGCAGCCCTTCCAACAGGATCATGAACACTGAAGCTTTCTTT.

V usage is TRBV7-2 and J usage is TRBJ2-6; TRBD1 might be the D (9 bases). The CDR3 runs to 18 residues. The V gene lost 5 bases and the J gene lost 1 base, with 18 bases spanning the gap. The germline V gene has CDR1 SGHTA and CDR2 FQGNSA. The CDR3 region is CASSPGGTGFSGANVLTF. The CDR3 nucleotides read TGTGCCAGCAGCCCGGGAGGGACAGGGTTTTCTGGGGCCAACGTCCTGACTTTC.

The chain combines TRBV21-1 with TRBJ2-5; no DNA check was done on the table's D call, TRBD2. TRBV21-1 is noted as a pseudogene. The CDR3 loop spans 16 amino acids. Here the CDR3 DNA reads TGTGCCAGCAGCGGCGGGACTAGCGACTTTCAAGAGACCCAGTACTTC. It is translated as CASSGGTSDFQETQYF.

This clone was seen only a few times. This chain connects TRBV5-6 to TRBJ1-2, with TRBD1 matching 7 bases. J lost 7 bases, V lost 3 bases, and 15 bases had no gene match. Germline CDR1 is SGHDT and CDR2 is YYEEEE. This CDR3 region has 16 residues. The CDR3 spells CASSSDSRGGSGGYTF. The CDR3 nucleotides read TGTGCCAGCAGCTCGGACTCAAGAGGGGGCTCGGGTGGCTACACCTTC.

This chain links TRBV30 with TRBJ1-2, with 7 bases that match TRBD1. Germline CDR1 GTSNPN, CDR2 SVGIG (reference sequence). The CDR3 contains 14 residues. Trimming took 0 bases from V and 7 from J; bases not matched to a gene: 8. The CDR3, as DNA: TGTGCCTGGAGTGTACTAGGGACAGCCGGTGGCTACACCTTC. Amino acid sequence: CAWSVLGTAGGYTF.

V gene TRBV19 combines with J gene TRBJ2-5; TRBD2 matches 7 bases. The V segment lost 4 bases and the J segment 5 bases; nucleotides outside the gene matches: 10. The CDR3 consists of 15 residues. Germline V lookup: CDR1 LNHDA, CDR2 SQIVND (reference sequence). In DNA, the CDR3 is TGTGCCAGTAGTACCCCCTCTGCCGGGAGGGAGACCCAGTACTTC. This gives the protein CASSTPSAGRETQYF.

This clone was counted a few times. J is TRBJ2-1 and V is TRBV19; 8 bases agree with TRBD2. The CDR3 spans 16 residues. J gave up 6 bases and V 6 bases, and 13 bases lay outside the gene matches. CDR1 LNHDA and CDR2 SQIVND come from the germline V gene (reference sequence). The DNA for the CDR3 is TGTGCCAGTAGGATGCAGGACGGGAGGGGACTCAATGAGCAGTTCTTC. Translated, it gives CASRMQDGRGLNEQFF.

The CDR3 here is CASSLKWQFDTDTQYF. The CDR3 DNA follows: TGTGCCAGCAGTTTAAAGTGGCAGTTCGACACAGATACGCAGTATTTT. This chain uses TRBV27 with TRBJ2-3; D unclear. This CDR3 has 16 residues. The V end was cut by 2 bases, the J end by 2 bases, with 14 bases between. Germline V gene data show CDR1 as MNHEY and CDR2 as SMNVEV (reference sequence).

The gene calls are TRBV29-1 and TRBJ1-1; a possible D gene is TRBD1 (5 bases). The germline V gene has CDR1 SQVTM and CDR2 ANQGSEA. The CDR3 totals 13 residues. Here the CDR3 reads CSYRLGRGTEAFF. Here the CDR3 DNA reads TGCAGTTACAGGCTGGGGCGGGGGACTGAAGCTTTCTTT. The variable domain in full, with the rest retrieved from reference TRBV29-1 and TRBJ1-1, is SAVISQKPSRDICQRGTSLTIQCQVDSQVTMMFWYRQQPGQSLTLIATANQGSEATYESGFVIDKFPISRPNLTFSTLTVSNMSPEDSSIYLCSYRLGRGTEAFFGQGTRLTVV.

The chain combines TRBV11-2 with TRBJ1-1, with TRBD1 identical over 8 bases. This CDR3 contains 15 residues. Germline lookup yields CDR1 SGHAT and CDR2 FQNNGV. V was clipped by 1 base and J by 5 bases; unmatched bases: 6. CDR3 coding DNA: TGTGCCAGCAGCTTAGCCAGGGGGCGCGAGACTGAAGCTTTCTTT. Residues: CASSLARGRETEAFF.

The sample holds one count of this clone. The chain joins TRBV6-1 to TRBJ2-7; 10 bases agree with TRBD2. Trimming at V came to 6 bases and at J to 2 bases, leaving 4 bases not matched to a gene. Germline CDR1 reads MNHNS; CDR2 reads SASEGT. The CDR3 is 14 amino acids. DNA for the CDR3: TGTGCCAGCAGGGGACTAGCGATACCCTACGAGCAGTACTTC. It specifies CASRGLAIPYEQYF.

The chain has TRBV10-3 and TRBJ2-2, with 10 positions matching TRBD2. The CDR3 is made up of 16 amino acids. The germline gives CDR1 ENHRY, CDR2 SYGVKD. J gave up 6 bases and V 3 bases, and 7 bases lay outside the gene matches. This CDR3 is CAISDSAGGPAGELFF. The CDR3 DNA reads TGTGCCATCAGTGACTCAGCGGGAGGGCCTGCCGGGGAGCTGTTTTTT.

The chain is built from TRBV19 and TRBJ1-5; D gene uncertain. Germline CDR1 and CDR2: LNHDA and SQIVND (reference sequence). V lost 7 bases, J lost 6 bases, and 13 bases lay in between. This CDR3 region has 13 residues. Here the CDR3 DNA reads TGTGCCAGTACTGGAGGGAATTCTCAGCCCCAGCATTTT. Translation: CASTGGNSQPQHF.

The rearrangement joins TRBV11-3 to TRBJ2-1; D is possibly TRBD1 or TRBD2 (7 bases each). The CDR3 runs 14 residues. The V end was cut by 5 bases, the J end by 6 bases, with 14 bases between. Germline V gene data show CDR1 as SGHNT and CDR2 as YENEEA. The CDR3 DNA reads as TGTGCCAGCAGCATAGGGGGCGGGAGCAATGAGCAGTTCTTC. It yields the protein CASSIGGGSNEQFF. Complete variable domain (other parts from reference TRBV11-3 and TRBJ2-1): EAGVVQSPRYKIIEKKQPVAFWCNPISGHNTLYWYLQNLGQGPELLIRYENEEAVDDSQLPKDRFSAERLKGVDSTLKIQPAELGDSAVYLCASSIGGGSNEQFFGPGTRLTVL.

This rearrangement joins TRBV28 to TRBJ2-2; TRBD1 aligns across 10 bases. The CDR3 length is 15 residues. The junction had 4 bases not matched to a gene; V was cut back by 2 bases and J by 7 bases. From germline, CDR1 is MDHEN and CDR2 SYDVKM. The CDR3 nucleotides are TGTGCCAGCAGTTTACCGACAGGGGGCGGCGGGGAGCTGTTTTTT. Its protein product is CASSLPTGGGGELFF.

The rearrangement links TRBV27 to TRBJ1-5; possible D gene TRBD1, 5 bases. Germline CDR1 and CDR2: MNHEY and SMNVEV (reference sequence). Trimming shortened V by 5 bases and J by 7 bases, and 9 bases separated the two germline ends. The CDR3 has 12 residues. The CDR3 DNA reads TGTGCCAGCAGTACCGGGGGACAGCCCCAGCATTTT. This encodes CASSTGGQPQHF.